These 21 T cell receptor beta chains were all obtained from the same sample, sequenced in a study of CD8+CD57+ T cells in acquired aplastic anemia. TCR beta VDJ combinations and CDR3 sequences were profiled from genomic DNA. TCRdb ran MiXCR on the reads and lists one entry per CDR3 protein. The table records 250,000 to 350,000 distinct CDR3 sequences, around 60% of them present only once. Sequencing used sorted CD4+, CD8+, or CD8+CD57+ T cells (not recorded which) from PBMCs. The receptors stem from a human donor with severe aplastic anemia or a healthy control (not recorded which).

The chain is built from TRBV9 and TRBJ2-5; D gene uncertain. The germline V gene encodes CDR1 SGDLS and CDR2 YYNGEE. The CDR3 extends over 14 amino acids. V lost 0 bases and J 5 bases, leaving 11 bases between the germline ends. The CDR3 loop reads CASSVDISIETQYF. CDR3 nucleotide sequence: TGTGCCAGCAGCGTAGATATCAGCATCGAGACCCAGTACTTC.

V is TRBV15 and J is TRBJ2-7; 7 bases match TRBD1. Germline-derived CDR1 and CDR2 are LNHNV and YYDKDF (reference sequence). V trimming: 0 bases; J trimming: 3 bases; junction bases outside the gene matches: 5. CDR3 size: 15 residues. This chain's CDR3 is CATSRDQGQVYEQYF. The CDR3 nucleotides read TGTGCCACCAGCAGAGATCAAGGACAGGTCTACGAGCAGTACTTC.

This clonotype showed up many times. This rearrangement joins TRBV2 to TRBJ2-5, with D uncertain. Trimming removed 7 bases from V and 9 bases from J, with 12 bases in between. Germline CDR1 and CDR2: SNHLY and FYNNEI. The CDR3 runs 11 residues. As DNA, the CDR3 is TGTGCCAGCACAATTAGTTGGTCCCAGTACTTC. Amino acid sequence: CASTISWSQYF.

This clonotype showed up just a few times. The V and J genes are TRBV15 and TRBJ1-3; no definite D call. CDR1 and CDR2 from the germline V gene are LNHNV and YYDKDF (reference sequence). The length of the CDR3 is 15 residues. V gave up 6 bases and J gave up 3 bases, with 15 bases separating them. CDR3 sequence reads: CATSKPGYGGNTIYF. CDR3 nucleotide sequence: TGTGCCACCAGTAAACCGGGGTATGGTGGAAACACCATATATTTT.

The J gene is TRBJ1-6, the V gene TRBV7-3; a possible D gene is TRBD1 (6 bases). Germline CDR1 and CDR2: SGHTA and FQGTGA. The V and J ends lost 0 bases and 11 bases respectively, with 14 bases between them. The CDR3 spans 15 residues. CDR3 sequence reads: CASSLTAGAYTPLHF. The DNA of the CDR3 is TGTGCCAGCAGCTTAACGGCGGGGGCTTACACACCCCTCCACTTT.

The chain recombines TRBV12-3 or TRBV12-4 with TRBJ2-7; a possible D gene is TRBD1 (6 bases). V lost 6 bases and J lost 2, with 17 bases in between. There are 15 residues in the CDR3. For the CDR3, the DNA is TGTGCCAGCAGCCACTCCCGGGACACAGCCTACGAGCAGTACTTC. The encoded protein is CASSHSRDTAYEQYF.

The V call is TRBV2, the J call TRBJ2-1, with a possible D match to TRBD2 (6 bases). Germline assignment: CDR1 SNHLY and CDR2 FYNNEI. V was pared by 7 bases and J by 7 bases, with 17 bases between. This CDR3 is 14 amino acids long. This chain's CDR3 is CASNRAGSSNEQFF. The CDR3 DNA is TGTGCCAGCAACCGGGCGGGGTCCTCTAATGAGCAGTTCTTC.

The chain couples TRBV24-1 to TRBJ2-1; maybe TRBD2 (6 bases). Germline V gene data show CDR1 as KGHDR and CDR2 as SFDVKD. This CDR3 has 11 amino acids. V lost 5 bases to trimming and J lost 15 bases, with 13 bases between them. CDR3 region: CATSVGGWMFF. The CDR3 DNA is TGTGCCACCAGTGTTGGGGGGTGGATGTTCTTC.

This clonotype was detected once. DNA for the CDR3: TGCAGTGCTAGACTAGCGCAGGGATTATGGGAGCAGTACTTC. Protein: CSARLAQGLWEQYF. This chain joins TRBV20-1 and TRBJ2-7; maybe TRBD2 (6 bases). The germline CDR1 and CDR2 sequences are DFQATT and SNEGSKA (reference sequence). With 2 bases removed from V and 7 bases from J, the gap between germline ends came to 18 bases. The length of the CDR3 is 14 residues.

The chain employs TRBV7-6 and TRBJ2-1; D possibly corresponds to TRBD2 (6 bases). With 5 bases removed from V and 9 bases from J, the gap between germline ends came to 14 bases. From germline, CDR1 is SGHVS and CDR2 FNYEAQ. This CDR3 contains 13 residues. The CDR3 coding sequence is TGTGCCAGCAGCCATAGCGGAGCGGGTGAGCAGTTCTTC. Translation gives CASSHSGAGEQFF.

This clonotype was detected only a few times. V usage is TRBV24-1 and J usage is TRBJ2-7; a weak D match, TRBD2 (5 bases). The CDR3 has 13 residues. The germline V and J ends were trimmed by 5 bases and 0 bases, with 7 bases remaining between them. In germline, CDR1 is KGHDR, CDR2 SFDVKD. The CDR3 bases are TGTGCCACCAGTGCGGGGAGCTCCTACGAGCAGTACTTC. Amino acids: CATSAGSSYEQYF.

V usage is TRBV20-1 and J usage is TRBJ2-7; D gene ambiguous. This CDR3 is built from 11 residues. The V end lost 0 bases, the J end lost 7 bases, and 7 bases lay between the germline ends. Germline CDR1 is DFQATT and CDR2 is SNEGSKA (reference sequence). CDR3 in amino acids: CSARDQEEQYF. The CDR3 DNA is TGCAGTGCTAGAGATCAGGAGGAGCAGTACTTC.

The rearrangement uses TRBV20-1 and TRBJ2-1; D may be TRBD2 (7 bases). V gave up 3 bases and J gave up 8 bases, with 20 bases separating them. There are 15 residues in the CDR3. The germline gives CDR1 DFQATT, CDR2 SNEGSKA (reference sequence). The CDR3 DNA is TGCAGTGCTAGTCCGGGACTAAAGGGGGGGCATGAGCAGTTCTTC. Encoded protein: CSASPGLKGGHEQFF.

Comment on this clonotype: Germline is not matched at one junction end, which may reflect a read error. The V gene is TRBV7-7, the J gene TRBJ2-1; TRBD2 matches at 12 bases. The CDR3 is 16 residues long. The V gene's germline CDR1 is SSHAT and CDR2 FNYEAQ (reference sequence). Here the CDR3 reads CASSTSLAGGNNEQFF. In DNA form, the CDR3 reads TGTGCTAGCAGCACCTCTCTAGCGGGGGGGAACAATGAGCAGTTCTTC.

This clonotype showed up just a few times. The chain links TRBV7-3 to TRBJ1-1; no firm D call. This CDR3 contains 12 residues. The germline V gene has CDR1 SGHTA and CDR2 FQGTGA. V lost 3 bases and J 7 bases, leaving 9 bases between the germline ends. The CDR3 reads CASSFELGEAFF. The CDR3 nucleotides are TGTGCCAGCAGCTTTGAGCTGGGTGAAGCTTTCTTT.

V is TRBV10-3 and J is TRBJ1-1, with 9 bases that match TRBD1. This CDR3 spans 15 amino acids. V lost 1 base to trimming and J lost 1 base; unmatched junction nucleotides: 1. Looked up from germline, CDR1 is ENHRY and CDR2 is SYGVKD. The CDR3 DNA sequence: TGTGCCATCAGTGAGTTGGGACAGGGGAACACTGAAGCTTTCTTT. This codes for CAISELGQGNTEAFF.

This chain links TRBV20-1 with TRBJ2-6; D is uncertain. Germline V gene sequence: CDR1 DFQATT, CDR2 SNEGSKA (reference sequence). This CDR3 contains 16 residues. Trimming pared 0 bases from V and 0 bases from J, leaving 9 bases between. Here the CDR3 DNA reads TGCAGTGCTAGAGATATCTTGAACTCTGGGGCCAACGTCCTGACTTTC. It yields the protein CSARDILNSGANVLTF.

In this sample, this clonotype turned up once. This chain links TRBV20-1 with TRBJ2-5; D remains unclear. Between the trimmed V and J ends, which lost 0 bases and 4 bases, there was a span of 21 bases. The CDR3 loop spans 17 amino acids. Germline V gives CDR1 DFQATT, CDR2 SNEGSKA (reference sequence). This CDR3 reads CSARDYVSLEWGETQYF. The CDR3 DNA reads TGCAGTGCTAGAGACTATGTATCCTTAGAGTGGGGAGAGACCCAGTACTTC.

This clonotype was detected only a few times. The V gene is TRBV7-2, the J gene TRBJ2-3; 9 bases are shared with TRBD2. Germline lookup yields CDR1 SGHTA and CDR2 FQGNSA. The CDR3 extends over 13 amino acids. The CDR3 DNA sequence: TGTGGTGGCGGGGGGGATGCGACAGATACGCAGTATTTT. Protein sequence: CGGGGDATDTQYF.

The V call is TRBV2, the J call TRBJ1-2, with 7 nucleotides matching TRBD1. J lost 3 bases, V lost 8 bases, and 9 bases had no gene match. This CDR3 spans 14 amino acids. Germline assignment: CDR1 SNHLY and CDR2 FYNNEI. The CDR3: CASELGTVYYGYTF. CDR3 sequence (DNA): TGTGCCAGCGAACTAGGGACAGTCTACTATGGCTACACCTTC.

This clonotype appeared many times. The genes are TRBV29-1 and TRBJ2-5; D unclear. This CDR3 is 12 amino acids long. Germline V gene data show CDR1 as SQVTM and CDR2 as ANQGSEA. Trimming stripped 7 bases from V and 5 bases from J, with 14 bases between. CDR3 sequence reads: CSGLGWPETQYF. The DNA of the CDR3 is TGCAGCGGTTTGGGGTGGCCGGAGACCCAGTACTTC.